This T cell receptor beta chain was recorded in a study of T cell repertoires in cytomegalovirus infection. About the research overall: Well-studied HLA-B-restricted epitopes and recently identified HLA-C-restricted epitopes of CMV were both used in the study. A matching HLA type, together with CMV infection, was signaled by public TCR beta signatures. Findings and caveats of the study: There were carriers of CMV plus the relevant HLA, and cumulative public TCR beta family frequency identified them.

Each CDR3 protein gets one entry after TCRdb re-called the reads with MiXCR. Of about 330,000 distinct CDR3 sequences listed, roughly 34% are singletons. The CDR3 consists of 18 residues. With V trimmed by 6 bases and J by 4 bases, 12 bases remained unmatched. As regards this clonotype: Its antigen is not known.

The chain uses TRBV12-3 or TRBV12-4 and TRBJ2-3; 14 bases line up with TRBD2. The sequencing used cultured PBMCs, collected from culture after CMV antigen stimulation. The clonotype originates from a human donor in good health (CMV status not recorded). Some clones in this sample may be carry-over from other donors' samples. CDR3 DNA: TGTGCCAGCAGAGCGACCGGGACTAGCGGGAGTAAACCAGATACGCAGTATTTT. It translates to CASRATGTSGSKPDTQYF.